A selection of T cell receptor beta chains follows, all from one sample in a study of blood T cell repertoires in COVID-19. The data were produced by immunoSEQ multiplex PCR, yet TCRdb's version contains in-frame clones alone and is incomplete. The sample shows some 120,000 clones, 85% of them seen only once. What was sequenced was peripheral blood. The receptors here all came from a woman of 80 years or more with acute or convalescent COVID-19. CDR3s include the opening cysteine and the closing phenylalanine or tryptophan. Each record gives: V gene, J gene, D gene, clone size, CDR3 protein, CDR3 DNA. D genes are given only for firm matches. The size field is filled for only some rows; it gives once, few, many or a size class.

v_gene: TRBV4-1; j_gene: TRBJ1-5; d_gene: .; abundance: few; CDR3aa: CASSQGSLGQPQHF; CDR3nt: TGCGCCAGCAGCCAAGGGAGTCTTGGTCAGCCCCAGCATTTT
v_gene: TRBV19; j_gene: TRBJ1-3; d_gene: .; abundance: .; CDR3aa: CASSMVLQASGNTIYF; CDR3nt: TGTGCCAGTAGTATGGTGCTTCAGGCGTCTGGAAACACCATATATTTT
v_gene: TRBV11-1; j_gene: TRBJ1-2; d_gene: .; abundance: .; CDR3aa: CASSLEGPYGYTF; CDR3nt: TGTGCCAGCAGCTTGGAGGGACCCTATGGCTACACCTTC
v_gene: TRBV19; j_gene: TRBJ2-2; d_gene: .; abundance: .; CDR3aa: CASSIQENTGELFF; CDR3nt: TGTGCCAGTAGTATACAGGAGAACACCGGGGAGCTGTTTTTT
v_gene: TRBV6-5; j_gene: TRBJ1-4; d_gene: TRBD1; abundance: .; CDR3aa: CASKQTGGSNEKLFF; CDR3nt: TGTGCCAGCAAACAAACAGGGGGCTCTAATGAAAAACTGTTTTTT
v_gene: TRBV11-2; j_gene: TRBJ2-7; d_gene: TRBD1; abundance: .; CDR3aa: CASRLPGQGNYEQYF; CDR3nt: TGTGCCAGCAGACTACCGGGACAGGGGAACTACGAGCAGTACTTC
v_gene: TRBV5-1; j_gene: TRBJ1-2; d_gene: .; abundance: .; CDR3aa: CASSIDGGMDSF; CDR3nt: TGCGCCAGCAGCATCGACGGGGGAATGGACTCCTTC
v_gene: TRBV4-1; j_gene: TRBJ2-3; d_gene: TRBD2; abundance: once; CDR3aa: CASSQDPSGGLADTQYF; CDR3nt: TGCGCCAGCAGCCAAGATCCGAGCGGGGGGCTCGCAGATACGCAGTATTTT
v_gene: TRBV7-3; j_gene: TRBJ2-3; d_gene: TRBD1; abundance: .; CDR3aa: CASSRQGADTQYF; CDR3nt: TGTGCCAGCAGCAGACAGGGTGCAGATACGCAGTATTTT
v_gene: TRBV28; j_gene: TRBJ1-5; d_gene: TRBD1; abundance: once; CDR3aa: CASRRGQGNNQPQHF; CDR3nt: TGTGCCAGCAGGCGGGGACAGGGGAACAATCAGCCCCAGCATTTT
v_gene: TRBV9; j_gene: TRBJ1-3; d_gene: .; abundance: .; CDR3aa: CASSASHSSGNTIYF; CDR3nt: TGTGCCAGCAGCGCCTCACACAGCTCTGGAAACACCATATATTTT
v_gene: TRBV6-6; j_gene: TRBJ1-5; d_gene: TRBD1; abundance: .; CDR3aa: CASSHTGGGGNQPQHF; CDR3nt: TGTGCCAGCAGTCACACAGGGGGGGGAGGCAATCAGCCCCAGCATTTT
v_gene: TRBV4-3; j_gene: TRBJ2-7; d_gene: .; abundance: .; CDR3aa: CASSQDRRSYEQYF; CDR3nt: TGCGCCAGCAGCCAAGATCGGAGATCCTACGAGCAGTACTTC
v_gene: TRBV5-1; j_gene: TRBJ1-1; d_gene: .; abundance: .; CDR3aa: CASSFTRATGRYSTEAFF; CDR3nt: TGCGCCAGCAGCTTTACGAGAGCGACAGGACGGTATAGCACTGAAGCTTTCTTT
v_gene: TRBV18; j_gene: TRBJ1-1; d_gene: TRBD1; abundance: .; CDR3aa: CASSPWTGGEGTEAFF; CDR3nt: TGTGCCAGCTCACCATGGACAGGGGGGGAGGGCACTGAAGCTTTCTTT
v_gene: TRBV5-1; j_gene: TRBJ1-3; d_gene: .; abundance: .; CDR3aa: CASSSSGGSGNTIYF; CDR3nt: TGCGCCAGCAGCTCTTCGGGGGGGTCTGGAAACACCATATATTTT
v_gene: TRBV9; j_gene: TRBJ1-6; d_gene: TRBD1; abundance: .; CDR3aa: CASSVGHGTGGFPLHF; CDR3nt: TGTGCCAGCAGCGTAGGCCACGGGACAGGTGGATTTCCCCTCCACTTT
v_gene: TRBV19; j_gene: TRBJ1-2; d_gene: .; abundance: .; CDR3aa: CAVRGGTLTNYGYTF; CDR3nt: TGTGCCGTCCGAGGAGGGACCCTTACTAACTATGGCTACACCTTC
v_gene: TRBV7-9; j_gene: TRBJ2-2; d_gene: TRBD1; abundance: .; CDR3aa: CASSAPGQGKLELFF; CDR3nt: TGTGCCAGCAGCGCACCGGGACAGGGGAAATTGGAGCTGTTTTTT
v_gene: TRBV9; j_gene: TRBJ2-3; d_gene: TRBD2; abundance: once; CDR3aa: CASSVTSGGADTQYF; CDR3nt: TGTGCCAGCAGCGTAACTAGCGGGGGGGCAGATACGCAGTATTTT
v_gene: TRBV29-1; j_gene: TRBJ1-1; d_gene: .; abundance: .; CDR3aa: CSVRRGVNTEAFF; CDR3nt: TGCAGCGTTAGGAGGGGAGTGAACACTGAAGCTTTCTTT
v_gene: TRBV6-2/TRBV6-3; j_gene: TRBJ1-2; d_gene: TRBD1; abundance: .; CDR3aa: CASSPHTTGTGAIDYGYTF; CDR3nt: TGTGCCAGCAGCCCACACACTACCGGGACAGGGGCCATCGACTATGGCTACACCTTC
v_gene: TRBV20-1; j_gene: TRBJ2-7; d_gene: .; abundance: .; CDR3aa: CSASYRSSFLDEQYF; CDR3nt: TGCAGTGCTAGTTACAGGTCATCGTTTTTGGACGAGCAGTACTTC
v_gene: TRBV3-1/TRBV3-2; j_gene: TRBJ2-5; d_gene: .; abundance: .; CDR3aa: CASSQVGGETQYF; CDR3nt: TGTGCCAGCAGCCAAGTCGGGGGAGAGACCCAGTACTTC
v_gene: TRBV3-1/TRBV3-2; j_gene: TRBJ2-5; d_gene: TRBD2; abundance: .; CDR3aa: CASSQGGGGETQYF; CDR3nt: TGTGCCAGCAGCCAAGGTGGGGGGGGAGAGACCCAGTACTTC
v_gene: TRBV19; j_gene: TRBJ1-6; d_gene: .; abundance: .; CDR3aa: CASSSGRGPLHF; CDR3nt: TGTGCCAGTAGTTCCGGACGGGGACCCCTCCACTTT
v_gene: TRBV18; j_gene: TRBJ1-2; d_gene: TRBD1; abundance: .; CDR3aa: CASSPRQGWDYGYTF; CDR3nt: TGTGCCAGCTCACCACGACAGGGTTGGGACTATGGCTACACCTTC
v_gene: TRBV29-1; j_gene: TRBJ2-5; d_gene: .; abundance: once; CDR3aa: CSVEAGSQETQYF; CDR3nt: TGCAGCGTTGAAGCCGGGTCCCAAGAGACCCAGTACTTC
v_gene: TRBV7-7; j_gene: TRBJ2-1; d_gene: .; abundance: .; CDR3aa: CASSLGLDNEQFF; CDR3nt: TGTGCTAGCAGCTTAGGCCTAGACAATGAGCAGTTCTTC
v_gene: TRBV6-2/TRBV6-3; j_gene: TRBJ1-1; d_gene: TRBD1; abundance: .; CDR3aa: CASSYKVGTGGFPEAFF; CDR3nt: TGTGCCAGCAGTTATAAGGTCGGGACAGGGGGTTTCCCTGAAGCTTTCTTT
v_gene: TRBV27; j_gene: TRBJ1-1; d_gene: .; abundance: .; CDR3aa: CASSRWGQNTEAFF; CDR3nt: TGTGCCAGCAGTCGGTGGGGGCAAAACACTGAAGCTTTCTTT
v_gene: TRBV10-3; j_gene: TRBJ2-7; d_gene: TRBD1; abundance: .; CDR3aa: CAISDIGQGSAEQYF; CDR3nt: TGTGCCATCAGTGACATTGGACAGGGTTCGGCCGAGCAGTACTTC
v_gene: TRBV2; j_gene: TRBJ1-2; d_gene: .; abundance: .; CDR3aa: CASPLQGWNGYTF; CDR3nt: TGTGCCAGCCCACTTCAGGGGTGGAATGGCTACACCTTC
v_gene: TRBV11-1; j_gene: TRBJ2-2; d_gene: .; abundance: .; CDR3aa: CASSLSPVGTGELFF; CDR3nt: TGTGCCAGCAGCCTTAGCCCCGTCGGCACCGGGGAGCTGTTTTTT
v_gene: TRBV14; j_gene: TRBJ2-2; d_gene: .; abundance: .; CDR3aa: CASSQDRRAGELFF; CDR3nt: TGTGCCAGCAGCCAAGATAGGAGGGCCGGGGAGCTGTTTTTT
v_gene: TRBV6-5; j_gene: TRBJ2-3; d_gene: .; abundance: .; CDR3aa: CASSLAGQPDTQYF; CDR3nt: TGTGCCAGCAGTTTGGCGGGACAGCCAGATACGCAGTATTTT
v_gene: TRBV18; j_gene: TRBJ2-5; d_gene: .; abundance: .; CDR3aa: CASSPPQGQETQYF; CDR3nt: TGTGCCAGCTCACCACCACAGGGTCAAGAGACCCAGTACTTC
v_gene: TRBV5-1; j_gene: TRBJ1-1; d_gene: .; abundance: .; CDR3aa: CASSLAMVGGRGTEAFF; CDR3nt: TGCGCCAGCAGCTTGGCCATGGTTGGGGGCCGGGGCACTGAAGCTTTCTTT
v_gene: TRBV5-8; j_gene: TRBJ1-6; d_gene: .; abundance: .; CDR3aa: CASSAFRGTSSNSPLHF; CDR3nt: TGTGCCAGCAGCGCGTTCAGGGGCACGTCGAGCAATTCACCCCTCCACTTT
v_gene: TRBV4-1; j_gene: TRBJ1-1; d_gene: TRBD1; abundance: .; CDR3aa: CASRTTGGRTFAEAFF; CDR3nt: TGCGCCAGCAGAACTACAGGGGGTAGAACATTCGCTGAAGCTTTCTTT
v_gene: TRBV11-1; j_gene: TRBJ2-7; d_gene: TRBD2; abundance: .; CDR3aa: CASSKAGGGTEQYF; CDR3nt: TGTGCCAGCAGCAAAGCGGGCGGGGGGACCGAGCAGTACTTC
v_gene: TRBV2; j_gene: TRBJ2-5; d_gene: .; abundance: .; CDR3aa: CASNRYSQETQYF; CDR3nt: TGTGCCAGCAATAGGTACAGTCAAGAGACCCAGTACTTC
v_gene: TRBV12-3/TRBV12-4; j_gene: TRBJ1-1; d_gene: .; abundance: .; CDR3aa: CASTPGGTEAFF; CDR3nt: TGTGCCAGCACTCCGGGGGGGACTGAAGCTTTCTTT
v_gene: TRBV7-2; j_gene: TRBJ2-7; d_gene: TRBD2; abundance: .; CDR3aa: CASSRRAGDSYEQYF; CDR3nt: TGTGCCAGCAGTCGTCGGGCGGGGGACTCCTACGAGCAGTACTTC
v_gene: TRBV6-2/TRBV6-3; j_gene: TRBJ1-5; d_gene: .; abundance: .; CDR3aa: CASSSRGGQPQHF; CDR3nt: TGTGCCAGCAGTTCTAGGGGAGGTCAGCCCCAGCATTTT
v_gene: TRBV5-1; j_gene: TRBJ1-3; d_gene: .; abundance: .; CDR3aa: CASSLEGRAGNTIYF; CDR3nt: TGCGCCAGCAGCTTGGAGGGCAGGGCTGGAAACACCATATATTTT
v_gene: TRBV27; j_gene: TRBJ1-2; d_gene: TRBD1; abundance: .; CDR3aa: CASSLSYRGEGYTF; CDR3nt: TGTGCCAGCAGTTTATCGTACAGGGGCGAGGGCTACACCTTC
v_gene: TRBV7-8; j_gene: TRBJ2-5; d_gene: .; abundance: few; CDR3aa: CASSPARWQGRETQYF; CDR3nt: TGTGCCAGCAGCCCCGCGCGGTGGCAGGGTAGGGAGACCCAGTACTTC
v_gene: TRBV28; j_gene: TRBJ2-5; d_gene: .; abundance: once; CDR3aa: CASSLSGGLKTQYF; CDR3nt: TGTGCCAGCAGTTTAAGTGGGGGGTTGAAGACCCAGTACTTC
v_gene: TRBV28; j_gene: TRBJ1-1; d_gene: TRBD1; abundance: .; CDR3aa: CASSTRQGKAFF; CDR3nt: TGTGCCAGCAGTACCCGACAGGGGAAAGCTTTCTTT
v_gene: TRBV3-1/TRBV3-2; j_gene: TRBJ2-3; d_gene: TRBD1; abundance: .; CDR3aa: CASSQDGQGTDTQYF; CDR3nt: TGTGCCAGCAGCCAAGATGGACAGGGAACAGATACGCAGTATTTT
v_gene: TRBV4-2; j_gene: TRBJ2-7; d_gene: .; abundance: few; CDR3aa: CASSQEAASEQYF; CDR3nt: TGTGCCAGCAGCCAAGAAGCTGCCTCCGAGCAGTACTTC
v_gene: TRBV6-4; j_gene: TRBJ1-1; d_gene: TRBD1; abundance: .; CDR3aa: CASSTGTGTEAFF; CDR3nt: TGTGCCAGCAGCACCGGGACAGGGACTGAAGCTTTCTTT